This section outlines one T cell receptor beta chain sequence together with its context. This sample is part of a study of T cell changes during pregnancy in multiple sclerosis. Sequencing used immunoSEQ multiplex PCR; TCRdb keeps in-frame clones, though not all of them. The data show about 92,000 clones, more than 90% seen once. The V end was cut by 0 bases, the J end by 2 bases, with 14 bases between. Germline V CDR1 and CDR2: MNHEY, SVGAGI. This CDR3 spans 16 amino acids. The starting material was peripheral blood, obtained in the first trimester of pregnancy. This TCR derives from a female donor with multiple sclerosis, enrolled in a pregnancy study. The chain links TRBV6-5 to TRBJ2-7; maybe TRBD2 (6 bases). Here the CDR3 DNA reads TGTGCCAGCAGTTACTCGCATGGGGGGTTAACCTACGAGCAGTACTTC. Translation gives CASSYSHGGLTYEQYF.